The clone carrying this TCR beta chain came up a few times. The data are from a study of T cells in Graves' hyperthyroidism and ophthalmopathy. Turning to the study itself: Blood was drawn when the patient was first diagnosed and still untreated.

The study left out patients who had uncontrolled infection, other autoimmune disease, pregnancy or lactation. RNA transcripts yielded amplified TCR beta CDR3 regions. During a first-round RT-PCR of the TCR CDR3, the HTBI primer set was used. TCRdb reprocessed the multiplex PCR reads via MiXCR and lists one record per CDR3 protein. The sample has 700,000 or so distinct CDR3 sequences, about 17% seen once. The receptor was derived from a man between 18 and 35 years old with Graves' hyperthyroidism. The material sequenced was blood.

The CDR3 DNA reads TGCAGTGCTAGGGCCCCCATTGAGGAGACCCAGTACTTC. Its translation is CSARAPIEETQYF. The rearrangement links TRBV20-1 to TRBJ2-5; unclear D gene. Trimming took 3 bases from V and 5 from J, leaving 13 bases between them. The CDR3 is 13 amino acids. CDR1 is DFQATT and CDR2 is SNEGSKA in the germline V gene (reference sequence).